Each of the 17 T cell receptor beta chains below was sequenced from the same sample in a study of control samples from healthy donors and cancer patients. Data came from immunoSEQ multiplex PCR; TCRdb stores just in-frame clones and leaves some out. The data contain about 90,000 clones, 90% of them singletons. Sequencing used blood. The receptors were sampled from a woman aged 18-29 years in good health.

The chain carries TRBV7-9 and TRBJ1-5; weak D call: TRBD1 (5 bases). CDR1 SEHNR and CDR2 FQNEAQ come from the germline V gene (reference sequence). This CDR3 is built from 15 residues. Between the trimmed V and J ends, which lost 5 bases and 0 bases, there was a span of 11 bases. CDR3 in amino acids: CASSVWGDSNQPQHF. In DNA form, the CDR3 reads TGTGCCAGCAGCGTATGGGGCGATAGCAATCAGCCCCAGCATTTT.

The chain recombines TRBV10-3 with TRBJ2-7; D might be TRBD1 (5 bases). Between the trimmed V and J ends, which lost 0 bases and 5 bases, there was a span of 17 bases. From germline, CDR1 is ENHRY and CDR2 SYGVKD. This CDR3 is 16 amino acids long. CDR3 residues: CAISESNSIRAHEQYF. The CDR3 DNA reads TGTGCCATCAGTGAGTCGAATTCCATCAGGGCCCACGAGCAGTACTTC.

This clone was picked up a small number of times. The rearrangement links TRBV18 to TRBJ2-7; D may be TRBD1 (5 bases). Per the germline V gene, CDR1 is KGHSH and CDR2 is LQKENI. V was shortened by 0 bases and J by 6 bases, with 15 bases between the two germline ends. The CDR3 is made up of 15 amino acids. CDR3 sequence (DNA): TGTGCCAGCTCACCACCTGAGGACACTAAGGGCGAGCAGTACTTC. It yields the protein CASSPPEDTKGEQYF.

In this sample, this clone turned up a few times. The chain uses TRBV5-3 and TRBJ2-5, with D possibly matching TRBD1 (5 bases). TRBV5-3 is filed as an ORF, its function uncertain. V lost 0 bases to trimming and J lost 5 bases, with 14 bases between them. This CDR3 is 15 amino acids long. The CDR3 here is CARSLVPPGQETQYF. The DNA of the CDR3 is TGTGCCAGAAGCTTGGTCCCCCCAGGGCAGGAGACCCAGTACTTC.

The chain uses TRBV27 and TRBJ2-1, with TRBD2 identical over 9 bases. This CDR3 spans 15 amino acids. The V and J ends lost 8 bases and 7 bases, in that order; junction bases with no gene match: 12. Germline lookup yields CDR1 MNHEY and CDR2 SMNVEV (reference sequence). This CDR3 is CASWSLAGPGNEQFF. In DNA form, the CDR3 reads TGTGCCAGCTGGAGTCTAGCGGGACCCGGGAATGAGCAGTTCTTC.

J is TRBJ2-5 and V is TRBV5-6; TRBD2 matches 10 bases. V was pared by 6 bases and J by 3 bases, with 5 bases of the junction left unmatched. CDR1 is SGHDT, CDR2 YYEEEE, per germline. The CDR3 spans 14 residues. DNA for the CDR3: TGTGCCAGCACCCCCGGGACTAGCGAAGAGACCCAGTACTTC. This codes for CASTPGTSEETQYF.

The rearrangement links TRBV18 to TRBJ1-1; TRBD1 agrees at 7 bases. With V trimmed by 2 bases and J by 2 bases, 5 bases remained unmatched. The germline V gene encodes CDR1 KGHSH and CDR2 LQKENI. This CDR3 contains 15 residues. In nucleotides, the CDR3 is TGTGCCAGCTCACCATCGACAGGGAGTAACACTGAAGCTTTCTTT. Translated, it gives CASSPSTGSNTEAFF.

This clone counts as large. For the CDR3, the DNA is TGTGCCAGCAGGAAACAGGGGGCCCCCTACGAGCAGTACTTC. Protein product: CASRKQGAPYEQYF. J is TRBJ2-7 and V is TRBV13; TRBD1 aligns across 9 bases. CDR3 length: 14 residues. In germline, CDR1 is PRHDT, CDR2 FYEKMQ (reference sequence). The trim removed 6 bases at V and 2 bases at J, leaving 5 bases unmatched.

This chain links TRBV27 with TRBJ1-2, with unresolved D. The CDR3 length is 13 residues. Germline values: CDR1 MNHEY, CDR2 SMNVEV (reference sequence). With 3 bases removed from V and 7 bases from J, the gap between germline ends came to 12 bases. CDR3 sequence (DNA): TGTGCCAGCAGTTTTGGGGAGAAATCTGGCTACACCTTC. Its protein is CASSFGEKSGYTF.

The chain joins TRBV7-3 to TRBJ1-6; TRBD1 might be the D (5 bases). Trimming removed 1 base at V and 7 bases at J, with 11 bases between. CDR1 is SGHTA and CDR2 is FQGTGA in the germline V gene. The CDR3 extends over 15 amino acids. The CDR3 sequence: CASSLIAGNNSPLHF. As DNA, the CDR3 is TGTGCCAGCAGCTTAATTGCAGGGAACAATTCACCCCTCCACTTT. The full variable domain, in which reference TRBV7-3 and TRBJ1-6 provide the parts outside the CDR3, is GAGVSQTPSNKVTEKGKYVELRCDPISGHTALYWYRQSLGQGPEFLIYFQGTGAADDSGLPNDRFFAVRPEGSVSTLKIQRTERGDSAVYLCASSLIAGNNSPLHFGNGTRLTVT.

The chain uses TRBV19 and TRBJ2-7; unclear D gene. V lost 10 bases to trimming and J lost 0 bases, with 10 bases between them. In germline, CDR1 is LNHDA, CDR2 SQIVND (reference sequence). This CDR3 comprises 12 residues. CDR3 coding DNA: TGTGCCACCGAGGACGGCTCCTACGAGCAGTACTTC. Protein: CATEDGSYEQYF.

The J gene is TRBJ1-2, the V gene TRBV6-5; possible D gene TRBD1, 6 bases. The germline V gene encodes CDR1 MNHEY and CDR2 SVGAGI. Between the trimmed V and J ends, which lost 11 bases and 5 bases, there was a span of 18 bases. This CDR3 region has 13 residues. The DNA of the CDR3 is TGTGCCTCAAGCAGTGGACAGTTGTATGGCTACACCTTC. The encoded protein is CASSSGQLYGYTF.

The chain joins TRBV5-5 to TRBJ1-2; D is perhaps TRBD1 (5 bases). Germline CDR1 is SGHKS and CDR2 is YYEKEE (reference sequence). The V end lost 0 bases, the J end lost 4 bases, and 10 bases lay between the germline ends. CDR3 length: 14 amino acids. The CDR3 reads CASSLDRRGYGYTF. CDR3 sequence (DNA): TGTGCCAGCAGCTTGGACAGGAGGGGCTATGGCTACACCTTC.

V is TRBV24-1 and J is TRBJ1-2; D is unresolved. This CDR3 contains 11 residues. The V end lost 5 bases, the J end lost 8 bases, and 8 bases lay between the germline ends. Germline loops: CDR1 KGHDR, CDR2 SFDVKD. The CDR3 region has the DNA TGTGCCACCAGTGCCTCGGGAGGCTACACCTTC. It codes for CATSASGGYTF.

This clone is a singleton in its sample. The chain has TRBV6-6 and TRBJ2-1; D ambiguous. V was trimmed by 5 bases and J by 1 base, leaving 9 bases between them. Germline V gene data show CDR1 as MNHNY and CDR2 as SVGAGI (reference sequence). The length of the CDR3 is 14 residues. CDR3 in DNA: TGTGCCAGCAGTCAGGACCGATCCTACAATGAGCAGTTCTTC. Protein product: CASSQDRSYNEQFF.

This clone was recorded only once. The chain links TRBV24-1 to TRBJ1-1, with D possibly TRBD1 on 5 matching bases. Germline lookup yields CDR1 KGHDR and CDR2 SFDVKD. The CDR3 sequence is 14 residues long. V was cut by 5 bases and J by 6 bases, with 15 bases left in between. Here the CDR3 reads CATSGLGPAAEAFF. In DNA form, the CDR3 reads TGTGCCACCAGTGGTCTGGGGCCGGCAGCTGAAGCTTTCTTT.

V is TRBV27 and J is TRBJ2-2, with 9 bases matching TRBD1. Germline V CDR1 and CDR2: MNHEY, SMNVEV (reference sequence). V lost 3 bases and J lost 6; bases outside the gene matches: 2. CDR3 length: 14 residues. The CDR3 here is CASSLGQGPGELFF. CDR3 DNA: TGTGCCAGCAGTTTGGGACAGGGTCCCGGGGAGCTGTTTTTT.